These 11 T cell receptor beta chains were all obtained from the same sample, sequenced in a study of chemoradiotherapy in HPV16-positive cancers. The protocol was immunoSEQ multiplex PCR, while the TCRdb copy is restricted to in-frame clones and leaves out a portion. This table holds 9,500 to 15,000 clones, around 66% found once. Sampling was done from a patient who underwent chemoradiotherapy. The source is a human donor with HPV-associated anogenital cancer.

This clone has only one observation. The chain links TRBV7-8 to TRBJ1-3, with TRBD1 as a possible D gene (6 bases). This CDR3 region has 16 residues. In germline, CDR1 is SGHVS, CDR2 FQNEAQ. V gave up 4 bases and J gave up 4 bases, with 17 bases separating them. The CDR3 region is CASSSTNTGMGNTIYF. CDR3 coding DNA: TGTGCCAGCAGCTCGACAAACACAGGGATGGGAAACACCATATATTTT.

This clone was counted between two and nine times. The J gene is TRBJ1-3, the V gene TRBV30, with D unresolved. The CDR3 covers 15 residues. The germline gives CDR1 GTSNPN, CDR2 SVGIG (reference sequence). Trimming removed 3 bases at V and 3 bases at J, with 15 bases between. The chain's CDR3 is CAWSRDSGSGNTIYF. The DNA for the CDR3 is TGTGCCTGGAGCCGCGACTCGGGGAGTGGAAACACCATATATTTT.

V and J are TRBV7-9 and TRBJ2-1; 9 bases fit TRBD2. V was pared by 1 base and J by 3 bases, with 10 bases of the junction left unmatched. Germline values: CDR1 SEHNR, CDR2 FQNEAQ (reference sequence). The CDR3 length is 18 residues. CDR3 DNA sequence: TGTGCCAGCAGCTTAGGTGGAGCGGGACTAGCAGTCTACAATGAGCAGTTCTTC. Translating gives CASSLGGAGLAVYNEQFF.

The rearrangement uses TRBV12-5 and TRBJ2-7; TRBD1 aligns across 7 bases. Germline trimming cut 3 bases from V and 4 bases from J; bases unmatched to any gene: 12. CDR1 and CDR2 (germline): LGHNT, FRNRAP. The CDR3 consists of 16 residues. This CDR3 reads CASGFATGDLVYEQYF. The CDR3 DNA reads TGTGCTAGTGGTTTCGCTACAGGGGACCTCGTTTACGAGCAGTACTTC.

The genes are TRBV28 and TRBJ1-2; 8 nucleotides align to TRBD1. CDR3 length equals 17 residues. The germline gives CDR1 MDHEN, CDR2 SYDVKM. With V trimmed by 5 bases and J by 1 base, 12 bases remained unmatched. CDR3: CASSPPGGTGDNYGYTF. The CDR3, as DNA: TGTGCCAGCAGTCCCCCCGGTGGGACAGGTGATAACTATGGCTACACCTTC.

The table lists this clone with a few counts. J is TRBJ2-2 and V is TRBV10-3; 8 bases line up with TRBD1. This CDR3 is built from 14 residues. Germline-derived CDR1 and CDR2 are ENHRY and SYGVKD. V gave up 7 bases and J gave up 1 base; unmatched junction bases: 2. CDR3 sequence reads: CAITGTGNTGELFF. CDR3 in DNA: TGTGCCATCACGGGGACAGGGAACACCGGGGAGCTGTTTTTT.

This clone was picked up a small number of times. The V and J genes are TRBV7-3 and TRBJ2-2; D remains ambiguous. Germline-derived CDR1 and CDR2 are SGHTA and FQGTGA. The CDR3 totals 14 residues. V was trimmed by 6 bases and J by 5 bases, leaving 13 bases between them. The CDR3 nucleotides read TGTGCCAGCAGTCAACGGGCCGGAACCGGGGAGCTGTTTTTT. It is translated as CASSQRAGTGELFF.

This rearrangement joins TRBV28 to TRBJ1-5, with 8 bases aligning to TRBD1. CDR3 length equals 15 residues. Germline V gene sequence: CDR1 MDHEN, CDR2 SYDVKM. V shed 6 bases, J shed 7 bases, and the junction held 11 bases outside the gene matches. The CDR3 loop reads CASRPPGGRYQPQHF. CDR3 sequence (DNA): TGTGCCAGCAGACCCCCAGGGGGCCGGTACCAGCCCCAGCATTTT.

The chain links TRBV6-5 to TRBJ1-2; D is uncertain. Trimming took 8 bases from V and 0 from J, leaving 10 bases between them. The germline V gene has CDR1 MNHEY and CDR2 SVGAGI. The CDR3 contains 13 residues. The CDR3, as DNA: TGTGCCAGCGCAGTCAGTTCTAACTATGGCTACACCTTC. Encoded protein: CASAVSSNYGYTF.

The chain couples TRBV14 to TRBJ2-2, with D unclear. The CDR3 extends over 15 amino acids. Germline loops: CDR1 SGHDN, CDR2 FVKESK. The V end was cut by 5 bases, the J end by 0 bases, with 10 bases between. CDR3 in DNA: TGTGCCAGCAGCAACCGGGCCACGAACACCGGGGAGCTGTTTTTT. Its translation: CASSNRATNTGELFF.

This clone was counted only a few times. The rearrangement uses TRBV7-2 and TRBJ2-7; 11 bases are a match to TRBD2. The junction had 8 bases not matched to a gene; V was cut back by 5 bases and J by 2 bases. The CDR3 spans 16 residues. Looked up from germline, CDR1 is SGHTA and CDR2 is FQGNSA. The CDR3: CASSLRLAGPTYEQYF. CDR3 DNA sequence: TGTGCCAGCAGCCTAAGACTAGCGGGACCGACCTACGAGCAGTACTTC.